The clone carrying this TCR beta chain was observed a few times. As yet, its antigen is unknown. In the case of several patients, the CD4+ cells were sorted into CD25+CD127- cells. These data belong to a study of CD8+ T cells in alopecia areata. Study results and caveats: Alopecia totalis/universalis scalp especially showed more expanded CD8+ clones than normal scalp.

CDR1 is SGHNT, CDR2 YYREEE, per germline (reference sequence). The CDR3 spans 16 residues. Trimming left V 1 base short and J 0 bases short, with 10 bases between. The authors extracted RNA and reverse transcribed it into cDNA as the sequencing template. Some clones are missing from TCRdb's copy, which holds only in-frame ones; the method was immunoSEQ multiplex PCR. The table shows approximately 13,000 clones, with 58% occurring only once. The specimen sequenced was CD4+ Tregs sorted from blood. V usage is TRBV5-4 and J usage is TRBJ2-2; D gene ambiguous. The TCR was taken from a human donor with alopecia areata. This CDR3 is CASSLYLHPNTGELFF. In nucleotides, the CDR3 is TGTGCCAGCAGCTTGTACTTACACCCGAACACCGGGGAGCTGTTTTTT. The full variable domain, rest sourced from reference TRBV5-4 and TRBJ2-2, is ETGVTQSPTHLIKTRGQQVTLRCSSQSGHNTVSWYQQALGQGPQFIFQYYREEENGRGNFPPRFSGLQFPNYSSELNVNALELDDSALYLCASSLYLHPNTGELFFGEGSRLTVL.